The T cell receptor beta chain described here comes from a study of post-analysis software for immune sequencing data. Whole-study results and caveats: Four or five TRBV segments, including TRBV5-6, TRBV5-1 and TRBV20-1, were more frequent in patients than controls.

The table lists this clonotype with a count of one. Its matching antigen is unknown. CDR3 length: 16 amino acids. V lost 1 base to trimming and J lost 2 bases; unmatched junction nucleotides: 5. Per the germline V gene, CDR1 is SGHNT and CDR2 is YENEEA. Unique molecular identifiers were present in the TCR beta cDNA libraries. TCRdb used MiXCR to reprocess the PCR reads, holding one entry per CDR3 protein. The sample consists of about 770,000 distinct CDR3 sequences, about 43% of them appearing once. J is TRBJ2-3 and V is TRBV11-3; 8 nucleotides line up with TRBD1. Sequencing was carried out using blood. The receptor was derived from a girl aged 5 to 17 with multiple sclerosis. The CDR3 spells CASSLGRQGLTDTQYF. The CDR3 DNA is TGTGCCAGCAGCTTAGGACGACAGGGGCTCACAGATACGCAGTATTTT.